This T cell receptor (beta chain) was documented in a study of T cells in Graves' hyperthyroidism and ophthalmopathy. Study conclusions and caveats: A model using 13 V-J features told ophthalmopathy apart from stable hyperthyroidism.

This clonotype was observed at least ten times. The target antigen is unknown. It was RNA transcripts that yielded the amplified TCR beta CDR3 regions. RT-PCR in the first round (using the HTBI primer set) targeted the TCR CDR3. Using its own MiXCR run on the multiplex PCR reads, TCRdb lists one record per CDR3 protein. The data hold under 400,000 distinct CDR3 sequences, with 20% to 25% observed a single time. The CDR3 runs 14 residues. With 0 bases removed from V and 5 bases from J, the gap between germline ends came to 11 bases. Germline assignment: CDR1 GTSNPN and CDR2 SVGIG (reference sequence). This clonotype was obtained from a man aged 50-60 years with Graves' hyperthyroidism. The rearrangement joins TRBV30 to TRBJ2-1; D uncertain. What was sequenced was blood. CDR3 nucleotides: TGTGCCTGGAGTGTAAACAGAGGTGACAATGAGCAGTTCTTC. Translation gives CAWSVNRGDNEQFF.